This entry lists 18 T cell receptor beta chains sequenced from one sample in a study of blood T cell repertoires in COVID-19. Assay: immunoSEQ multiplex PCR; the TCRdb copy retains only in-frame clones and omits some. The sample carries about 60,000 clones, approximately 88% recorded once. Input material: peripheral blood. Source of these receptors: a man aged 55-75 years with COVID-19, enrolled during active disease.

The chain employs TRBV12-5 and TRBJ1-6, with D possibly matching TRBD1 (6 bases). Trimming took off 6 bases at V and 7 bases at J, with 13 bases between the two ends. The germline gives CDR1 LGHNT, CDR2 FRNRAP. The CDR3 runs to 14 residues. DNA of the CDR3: TGTGCTAGTGGACAGGACAGCCGGAATTCACCCCTCCACTTT. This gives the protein CASGQDSRNSPLHF.

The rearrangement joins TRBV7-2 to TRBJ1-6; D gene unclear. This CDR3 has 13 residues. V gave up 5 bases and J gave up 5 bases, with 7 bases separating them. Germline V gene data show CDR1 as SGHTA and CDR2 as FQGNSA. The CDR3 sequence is CASSQTNNSPLHF. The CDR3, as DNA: TGTGCCAGCAGCCAAACAAATAATTCACCCCTCCACTTT.

CDR3 DNA sequence: TGTGCCAGCAGCCTGGACAGGGGGAGCAATCAGCCCCAGCATTTT. It translates to CASSLDRGSNQPQHF. The chain couples TRBV7-2 to TRBJ1-5, with TRBD1 matching over 10 bases. This CDR3 has 15 residues. Trimming at V came to 5 bases and at J to 1 base, leaving 2 bases not matched to a gene. In germline, CDR1 is SGHTA, CDR2 FQGNSA.

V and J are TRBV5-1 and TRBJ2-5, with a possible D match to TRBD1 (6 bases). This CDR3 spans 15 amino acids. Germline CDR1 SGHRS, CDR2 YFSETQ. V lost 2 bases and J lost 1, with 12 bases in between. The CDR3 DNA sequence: TGCGCCAGCAGCTTTGGACAGTCTCTCCAAGAGACCCAGTACTTC. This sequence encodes CASSFGQSLQETQYF. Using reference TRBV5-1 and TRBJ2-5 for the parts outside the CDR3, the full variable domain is KAGVTQTPRYLIKTRGQQVTLSCSPISGHRSVSWYQQTPGQGLQFLFEYFSETQRNKGNFPGRFSGRQFSNSRSEMNVSTLELGDSALYLCASSFGQSLQETQYFGPGTRLLVL.

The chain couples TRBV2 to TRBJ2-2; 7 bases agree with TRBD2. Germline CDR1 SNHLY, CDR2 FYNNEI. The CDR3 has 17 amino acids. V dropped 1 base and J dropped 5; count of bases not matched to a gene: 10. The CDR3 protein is CASSEDGAGAGTGELFF. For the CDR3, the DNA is TGTGCCAGCAGTGAAGATGGGGCGGGAGCTGGGACCGGGGAGCTGTTTTTT.

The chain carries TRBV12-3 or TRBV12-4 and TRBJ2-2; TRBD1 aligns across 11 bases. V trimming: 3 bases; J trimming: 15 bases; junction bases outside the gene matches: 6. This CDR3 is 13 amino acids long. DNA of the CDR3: TGTGCCAGCAGTTTGGGGACAGGGGGGGTGGTGTTTTTT. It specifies CASSLGTGGVVFF.

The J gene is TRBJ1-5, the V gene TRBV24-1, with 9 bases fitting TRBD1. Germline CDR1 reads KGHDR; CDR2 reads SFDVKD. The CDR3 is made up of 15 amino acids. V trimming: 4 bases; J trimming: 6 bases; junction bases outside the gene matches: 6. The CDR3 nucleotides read TGTGCCACCAGTGACCCAACAGGGGGCGGTCAGCCCCAGCATTTT. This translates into CATSDPTGGGQPQHF.

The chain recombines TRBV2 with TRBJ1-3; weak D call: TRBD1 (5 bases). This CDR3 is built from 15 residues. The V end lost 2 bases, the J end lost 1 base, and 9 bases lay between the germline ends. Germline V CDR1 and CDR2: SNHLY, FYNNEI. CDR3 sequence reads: CASSEQGGSGNTIYF. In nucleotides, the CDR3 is TGTGCCAGCAGTGAACAGGGTGGATCTGGAAACACCATATATTTT.

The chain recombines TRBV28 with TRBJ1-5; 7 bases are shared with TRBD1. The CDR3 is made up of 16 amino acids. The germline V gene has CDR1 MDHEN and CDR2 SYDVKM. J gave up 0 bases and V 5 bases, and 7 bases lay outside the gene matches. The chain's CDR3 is CASSTRTGYSNQPQHF. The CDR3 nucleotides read TGTGCCAGCAGTACCCGGACAGGATATAGCAATCAGCCCCAGCATTTT.

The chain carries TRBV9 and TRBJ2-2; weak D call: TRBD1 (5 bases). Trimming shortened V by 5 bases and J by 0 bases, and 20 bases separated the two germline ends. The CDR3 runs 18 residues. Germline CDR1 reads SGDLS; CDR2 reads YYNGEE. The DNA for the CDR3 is TGTGCCAGCAGTCTTCCTAAAAGTCAGGGTACGAACACCGGGGAGCTGTTTTTT. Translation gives CASSLPKSQGTNTGELFF.

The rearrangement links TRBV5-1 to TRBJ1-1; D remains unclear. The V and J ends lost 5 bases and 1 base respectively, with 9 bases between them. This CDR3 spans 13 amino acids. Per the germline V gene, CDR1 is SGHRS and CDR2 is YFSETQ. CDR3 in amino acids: CASRTGKNTEAFF. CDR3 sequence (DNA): TGCGCCAGCAGGACGGGAAAGAACACTGAAGCTTTCTTT.

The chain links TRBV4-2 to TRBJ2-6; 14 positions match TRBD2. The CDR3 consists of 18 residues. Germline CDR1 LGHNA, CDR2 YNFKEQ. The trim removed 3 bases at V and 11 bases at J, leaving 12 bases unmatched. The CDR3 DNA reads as TGTGCCAGCAGCCAGGGCGGACTAGCGGGGGGCGGGTTTTACGTCCTGACTTTC. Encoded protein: CASSQGGLAGGGFYVLTF.

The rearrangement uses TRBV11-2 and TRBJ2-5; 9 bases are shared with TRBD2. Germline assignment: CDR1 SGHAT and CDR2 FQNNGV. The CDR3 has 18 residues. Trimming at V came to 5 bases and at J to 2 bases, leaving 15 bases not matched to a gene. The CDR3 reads CASSKWAREGLGQETQYF. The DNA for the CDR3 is TGTGCCAGCAGCAAATGGGCGCGGGAGGGCCTTGGTCAAGAGACCCAGTACTTC.

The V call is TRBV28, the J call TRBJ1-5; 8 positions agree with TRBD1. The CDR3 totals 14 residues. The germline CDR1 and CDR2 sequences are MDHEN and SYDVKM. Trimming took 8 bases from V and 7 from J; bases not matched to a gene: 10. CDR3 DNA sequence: TGTGCCAGCTGCCGCCAGGGGGCTTGGCAGCCCCAGCATTTT. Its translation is CASCRQGAWQPQHF. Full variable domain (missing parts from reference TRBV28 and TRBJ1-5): DVKVTQSSRYLVKRTGEKVFLECVQDMDHENMFWYRQDPGLGLRLIYFSYDVKMKEKGDIPEGYSVSREKKERFSLILESASTNQTSMYLCASCRQGAWQPQHFGDGTRLSIL.

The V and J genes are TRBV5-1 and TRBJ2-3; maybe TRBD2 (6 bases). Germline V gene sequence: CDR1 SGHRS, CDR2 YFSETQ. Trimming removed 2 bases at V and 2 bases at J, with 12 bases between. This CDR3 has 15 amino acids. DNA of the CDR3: TGCGCCAGCAGCTTCGCTAGCGTCGACACAGATACGCAGTATTTT. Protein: CASSFASVDTDTQYF.

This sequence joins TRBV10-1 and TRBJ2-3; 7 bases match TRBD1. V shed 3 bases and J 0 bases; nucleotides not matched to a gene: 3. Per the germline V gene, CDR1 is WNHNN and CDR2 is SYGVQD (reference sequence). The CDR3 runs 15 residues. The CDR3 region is CASSDTGVSTDTQYF. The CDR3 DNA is TGCGCCAGCAGTGATACAGGGGTCAGCACAGATACGCAGTATTTT.

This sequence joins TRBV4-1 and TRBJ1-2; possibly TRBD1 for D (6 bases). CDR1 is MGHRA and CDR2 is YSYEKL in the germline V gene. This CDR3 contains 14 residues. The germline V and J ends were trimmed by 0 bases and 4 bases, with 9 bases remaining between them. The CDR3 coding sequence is TGCGCCAGCAGCCAAGAAGAAGGGGGCTATGGCTACACCTTC. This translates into CASSQEEGGYGYTF.

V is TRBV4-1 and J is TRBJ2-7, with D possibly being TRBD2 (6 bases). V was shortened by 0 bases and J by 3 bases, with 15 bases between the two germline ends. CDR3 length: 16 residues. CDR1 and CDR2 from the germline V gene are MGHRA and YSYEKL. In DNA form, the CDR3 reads TGCGCCAGCAGCCAAGATGGGACGGACGGGAGCTACGAGCAGTACTTC. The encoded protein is CASSQDGTDGSYEQYF.